This entry concerns a single TCR beta chain. What it binds is not known. The germline V gene encodes CDR1 SGHTA and CDR2 FQGNSA. This CDR3 is built from 13 residues. V gave up 5 bases and J gave up 7 bases; unmatched junction bases: 6. The sample is drawn from a study of OX40 agonist ivuxolimab in advanced cancers. At the level of the study: Across the patients, intravenous ivuxolimab was delivered every 2 weeks at 0.01 to 10 mg/kg. It was permissible to have had prior anti-PD-1, anti-PD-L1 or anti-CTLA-4 therapy, and about 40% had some.

Study conclusions and caveats: The antigen specificity of the peripheral T cells (those that were expanded) was not determined. Some nonresponders also had low normalized T-cell clonal expansion.

Libraries were prepared by immunoSEQ multiplex PCR; TCRdb keeps only in-frame clonotypes and omits some of them. The table shows 60,000 to 70,000 clones, with 75% to 90% occurring only once. The J gene is TRBJ1-2, the V gene TRBV7-2, with 8 bases fitting TRBD1. This TCR was recovered from an adult with an advanced solid tumor such as melanoma, head and neck, liver or kidney cancer. The source was CD4+ or CD8+ T cells sorted from blood, collected in a trial of the OX40 agonist ivuxolimab. The CDR3 region has the DNA TGTGCCAGCAGCCCGCAGACAGGGGCTGGCTACACCTTC. It is translated as CASSPQTGAGYTF.